This record concerns one TCR beta chain sequence. Antigen specificity is unknown. Generated by immunoSEQ multiplex PCR, the TCRdb table keeps only in-frame clones and is missing some. The repertoire holds fewer than 150,000 clones, roughly 91% seen once, with 6% to 8% in the top ten. The data are from a study of T cell responses to AZD1222 COVID-19 vaccine. Whole-study findings and limits: None of the repertoires were sampled until the peak T cell response had passed. Unmutated variant regions are reportedly targeted by nearly half of spike-specific TCRs. Clonal diversity may have been underestimated in mostly white British donors.

The TCR comes from an adult who received the AZD1222 COVID-19 vaccine. Sample: peripheral blood, taken 28 days after the second AZD1222 dose.

CDR3: CASSVDSNLYGYTF. CDR3 nucleotide sequence: TGTGCCAGCAGTGTTGACAGCAACCTATATGGCTACACCTTC. J is TRBJ1-2 and V is TRBV2; D might be TRBD1 (5 bases). The CDR3 has 14 amino acids. CDR1 and CDR2 from the germline V gene are SNHLY and FYNNEI. Trimming took off 4 bases at V and 5 bases at J, with 14 bases between the two ends. The full variable domain, its missing parts supplied by reference TRBV2 and TRBJ1-2, is EPEVTQTPSHQVTQMGQEVILRCVPISNHLYFYWYRQILGQKVEFLVSFYNNEISEKSEIFDDQFSVERPDGSNFTLKIRSTKLEDSAMYFCASSVDSNLYGYTFGSGTRLTVV.